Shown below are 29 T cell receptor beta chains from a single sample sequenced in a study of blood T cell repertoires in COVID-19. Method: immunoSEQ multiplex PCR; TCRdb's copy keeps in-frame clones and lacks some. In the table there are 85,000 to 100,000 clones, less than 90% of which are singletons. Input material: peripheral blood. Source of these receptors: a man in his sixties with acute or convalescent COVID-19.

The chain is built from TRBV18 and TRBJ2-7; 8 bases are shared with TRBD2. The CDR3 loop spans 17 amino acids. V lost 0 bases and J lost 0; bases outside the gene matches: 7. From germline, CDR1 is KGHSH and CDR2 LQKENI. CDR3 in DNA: TGTGCCAGCTCACCACCCTTTACTAGCGGCCACTCCTACGAGCAGTACTTC. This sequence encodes CASSPPFTSGHSYEQYF.

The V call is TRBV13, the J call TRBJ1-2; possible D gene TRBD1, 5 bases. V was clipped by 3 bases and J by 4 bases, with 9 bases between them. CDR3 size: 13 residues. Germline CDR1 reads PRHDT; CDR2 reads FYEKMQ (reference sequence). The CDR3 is CASSFVQGYGYTF. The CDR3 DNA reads TGTGCCAGCAGCTTTGTCCAGGGCTATGGCTACACCTTC.

The chain's CDR3 is CASSYGGGSYQPQHF. DNA for the CDR3: TGTGCCAGCAGTTACGGAGGTGGCAGCTATCAGCCCCAGCATTTT. The rearrangement links TRBV6-6 to TRBJ1-5; the D is unclear. There are 15 residues in the CDR3. V was pared by 2 bases and J by 5 bases, with 13 bases between. The germline CDR1 and CDR2 sequences are MNHNY and SVGAGI (reference sequence).

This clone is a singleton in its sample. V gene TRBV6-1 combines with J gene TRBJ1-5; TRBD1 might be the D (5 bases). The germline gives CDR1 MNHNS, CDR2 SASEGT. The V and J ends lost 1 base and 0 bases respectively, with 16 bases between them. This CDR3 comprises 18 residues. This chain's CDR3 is CASSEGSRAFYSNQPQHF. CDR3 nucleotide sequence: TGTGCCAGCAGTGAAGGAAGCAGGGCATTCTATAGCAATCAGCCCCAGCATTTT.

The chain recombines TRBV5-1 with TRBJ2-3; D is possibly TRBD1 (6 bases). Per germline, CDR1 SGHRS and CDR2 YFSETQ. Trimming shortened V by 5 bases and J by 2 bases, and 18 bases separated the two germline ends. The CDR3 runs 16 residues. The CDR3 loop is CASSFQDRLNTDTQYF. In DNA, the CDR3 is TGCGCCAGCAGTTTCCAGGACAGACTTAACACAGATACGCAGTATTTT.

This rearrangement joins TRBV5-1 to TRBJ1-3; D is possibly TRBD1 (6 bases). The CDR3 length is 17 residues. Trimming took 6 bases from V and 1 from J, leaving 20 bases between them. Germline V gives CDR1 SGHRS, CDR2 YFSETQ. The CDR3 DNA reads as TGCGCCAGCACCCTGTCGGGGGGCGCCCTTTCTGGAAACACCATATATTTT. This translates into CASTLSGGALSGNTIYF.

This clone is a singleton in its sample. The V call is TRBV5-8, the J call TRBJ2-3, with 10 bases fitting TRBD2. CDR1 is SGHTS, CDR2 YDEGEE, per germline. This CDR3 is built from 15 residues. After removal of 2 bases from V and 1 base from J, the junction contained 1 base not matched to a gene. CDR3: CASSFLAGGTDTQYF. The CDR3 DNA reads TGTGCCAGCAGCTTTCTAGCGGGAGGCACAGATACGCAGTATTTT.

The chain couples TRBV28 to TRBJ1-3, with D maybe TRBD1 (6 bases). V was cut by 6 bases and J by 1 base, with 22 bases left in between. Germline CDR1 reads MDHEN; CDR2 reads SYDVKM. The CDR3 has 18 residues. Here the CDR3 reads CASSHLVGQVSSGNTIYF. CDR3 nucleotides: TGTGCCAGCAGCCACCTAGTGGGACAAGTCTCTTCTGGAAACACCATATATTTT. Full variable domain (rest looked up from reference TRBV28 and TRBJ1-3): DVKVTQSSRYLVKRTGEKVFLECVQDMDHENMFWYRQDPGLGLRLIYFSYDVKMKEKGDIPEGYSVSREKKERFSLILESASTNQTSMYLCASSHLVGQVSSGNTIYFGEGSWLTVV.

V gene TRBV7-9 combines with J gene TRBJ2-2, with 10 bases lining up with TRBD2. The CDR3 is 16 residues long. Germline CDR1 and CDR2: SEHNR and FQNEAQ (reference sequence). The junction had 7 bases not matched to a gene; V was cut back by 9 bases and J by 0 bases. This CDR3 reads CARSQTSGPNTGELFF. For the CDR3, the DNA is TGTGCCAGGTCTCAGACTAGCGGGCCGAACACCGGGGAGCTGTTTTTT.

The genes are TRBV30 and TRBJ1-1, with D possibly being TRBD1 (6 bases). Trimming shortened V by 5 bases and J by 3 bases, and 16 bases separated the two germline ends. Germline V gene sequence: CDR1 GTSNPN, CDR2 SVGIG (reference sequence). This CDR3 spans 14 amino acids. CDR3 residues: CAWGSGGRDTEAFF. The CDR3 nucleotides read TGTGCCTGGGGGTCGGGGGGCAGGGACACTGAAGCTTTCTTT.

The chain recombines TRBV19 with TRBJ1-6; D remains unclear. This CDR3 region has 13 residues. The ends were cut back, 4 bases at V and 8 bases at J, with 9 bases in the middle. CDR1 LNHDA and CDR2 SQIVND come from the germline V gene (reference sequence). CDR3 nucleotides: TGTGCCAGTAGTACTCAAGAGGATTCACCCCTCCACTTT. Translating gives CASSTQEDSPLHF.

The CDR3 DNA follows: TGCGCCAGCAGCTTGGTTCCGAATACCAACAGGGGACCTCGCTACGAGCAGTACTTC. It codes for CASSLVPNTNRGPRYEQYF. This chain uses TRBV5-1 with TRBJ2-7; 7 bases align to TRBD1. CDR1 SGHRS and CDR2 YFSETQ come from the germline V gene. J was trimmed by 3 bases and V by 0 bases; bases with no gene match: 18. CDR3 size: 19 residues.

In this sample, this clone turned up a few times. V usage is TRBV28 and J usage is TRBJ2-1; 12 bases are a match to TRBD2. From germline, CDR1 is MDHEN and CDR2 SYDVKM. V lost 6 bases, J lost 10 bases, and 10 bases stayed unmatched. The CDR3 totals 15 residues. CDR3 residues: CASRASGGATTEQFF. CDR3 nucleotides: TGTGCCAGCAGAGCTAGCGGGGGGGCCACCACCGAGCAGTTCTTC.

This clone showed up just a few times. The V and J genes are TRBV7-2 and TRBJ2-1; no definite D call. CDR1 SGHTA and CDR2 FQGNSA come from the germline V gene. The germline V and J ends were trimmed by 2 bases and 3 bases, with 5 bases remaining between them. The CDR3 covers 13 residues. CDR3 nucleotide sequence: TGTGCCAGCAGCTTACAGGTCTACAATGAGCAGTTCTTC. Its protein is CASSLQVYNEQFF.

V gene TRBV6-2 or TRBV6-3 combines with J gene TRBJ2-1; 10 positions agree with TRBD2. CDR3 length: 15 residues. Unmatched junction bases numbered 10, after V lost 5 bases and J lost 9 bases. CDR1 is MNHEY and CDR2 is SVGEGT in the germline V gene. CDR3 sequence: CASSKTSGPPFEQFF. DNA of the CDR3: TGTGCCAGCAGTAAGACTAGCGGGCCTCCTTTTGAGCAGTTCTTC.

CDR3 sequence reads: CASSPFLSGTGSNTEAFF. CDR3 sequence (DNA): TGTGCCAGCAGCCCGTTCCTTTCCGGGACAGGATCGAACACTGAAGCTTTCTTT. The chain carries TRBV3-1 (or the pseudogene TRBV3-2) and TRBJ1-1; 8 bases are a match to TRBD1. This CDR3 spans 18 amino acids. J was trimmed by 1 base and V by 4 bases; bases with no gene match: 14. Germline V CDR1 and CDR2: LGHDT, YNNKEL (reference sequence).

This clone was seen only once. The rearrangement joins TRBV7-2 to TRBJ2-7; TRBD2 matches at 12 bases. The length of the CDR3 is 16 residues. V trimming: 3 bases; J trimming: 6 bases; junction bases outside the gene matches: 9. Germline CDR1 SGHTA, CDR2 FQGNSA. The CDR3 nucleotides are TGTGCCAGCAGCTTGCTAGCGGGAGGGCCCCGCGGCGAGCAGTACTTC. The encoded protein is CASSLLAGGPRGEQYF.

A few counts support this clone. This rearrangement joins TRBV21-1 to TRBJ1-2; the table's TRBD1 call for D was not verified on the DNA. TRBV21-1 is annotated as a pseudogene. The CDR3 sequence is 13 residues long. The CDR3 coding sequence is TGTGCCAGCAGCAGCGACAGGAACTATGGCTACACCTTC. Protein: CASSSDRNYGYTF.

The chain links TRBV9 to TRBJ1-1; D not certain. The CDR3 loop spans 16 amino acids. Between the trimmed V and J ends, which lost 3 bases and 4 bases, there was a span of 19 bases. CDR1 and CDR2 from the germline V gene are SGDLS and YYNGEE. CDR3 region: CASSAHVAEGFTEAFF. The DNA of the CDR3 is TGTGCCAGCAGCGCTCATGTCGCTGAGGGCTTCACTGAAGCTTTCTTT.

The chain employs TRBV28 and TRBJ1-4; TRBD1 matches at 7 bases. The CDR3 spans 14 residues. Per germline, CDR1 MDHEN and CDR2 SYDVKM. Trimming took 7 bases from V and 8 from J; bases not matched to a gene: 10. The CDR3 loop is CASTLRQGDEKLFF. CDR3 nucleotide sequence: TGTGCCAGCACCCTAAGACAGGGTGACGAAAAACTGTTTTTT.

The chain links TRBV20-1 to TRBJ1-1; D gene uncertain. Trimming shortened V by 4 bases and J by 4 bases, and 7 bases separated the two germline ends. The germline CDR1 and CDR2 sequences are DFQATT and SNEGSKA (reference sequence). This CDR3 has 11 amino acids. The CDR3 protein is CSATGVTEAFF. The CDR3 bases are TGCAGTGCTACCGGAGTCACTGAAGCTTTCTTT.

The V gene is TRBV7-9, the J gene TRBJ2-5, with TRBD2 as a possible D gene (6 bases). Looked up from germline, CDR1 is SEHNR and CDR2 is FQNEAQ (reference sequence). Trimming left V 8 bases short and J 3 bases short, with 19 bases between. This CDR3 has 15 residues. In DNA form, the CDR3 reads TGTGCCAGCGCCCCGCGGCGGGGCGGGAAAGAGACCCAGTACTTC. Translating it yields CASAPRRGGKETQYF. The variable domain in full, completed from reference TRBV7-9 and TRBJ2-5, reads DTGVSQNPRHKITKRGQNVTFRCDPISEHNRLYWYRQTLGQGPEFLTYFQNEAQLEKSRLLSDRFSAERPKGSFSTLEIQRTEQGDSAMYLCASAPRRGGKETQYFGPGTRLLVL.

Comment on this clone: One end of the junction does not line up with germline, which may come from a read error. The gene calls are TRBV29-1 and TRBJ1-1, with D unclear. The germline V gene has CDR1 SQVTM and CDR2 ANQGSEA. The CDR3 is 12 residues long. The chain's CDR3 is CSVETQNAEAFF. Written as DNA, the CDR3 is TGCAGCGTTGAGACTCAGAACGCTGAAGCTTTCTTT.

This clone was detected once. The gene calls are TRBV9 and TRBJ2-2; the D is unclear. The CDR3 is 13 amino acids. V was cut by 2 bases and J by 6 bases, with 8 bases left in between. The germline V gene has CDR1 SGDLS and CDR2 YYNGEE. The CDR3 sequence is CASSVDGAGELFF. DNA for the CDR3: TGTGCCAGCAGCGTTGATGGAGCCGGGGAGCTGTTTTTT.

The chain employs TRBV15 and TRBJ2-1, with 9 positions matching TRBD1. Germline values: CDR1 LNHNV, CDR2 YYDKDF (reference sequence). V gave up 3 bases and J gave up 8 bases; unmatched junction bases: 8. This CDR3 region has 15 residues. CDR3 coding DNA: TGTGCCACCAGCAGGAAGGACAGGGGATCGCATGAGCAGTTCTTC. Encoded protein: CATSRKDRGSHEQFF.

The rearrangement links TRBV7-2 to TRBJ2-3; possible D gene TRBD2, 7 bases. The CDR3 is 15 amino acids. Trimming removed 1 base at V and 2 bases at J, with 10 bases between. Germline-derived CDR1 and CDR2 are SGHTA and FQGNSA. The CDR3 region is CASSLGGGYTDTQYF. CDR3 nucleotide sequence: TGTGCCAGCAGCTTAGGCGGGGGCTACACAGATACGCAGTATTTT.

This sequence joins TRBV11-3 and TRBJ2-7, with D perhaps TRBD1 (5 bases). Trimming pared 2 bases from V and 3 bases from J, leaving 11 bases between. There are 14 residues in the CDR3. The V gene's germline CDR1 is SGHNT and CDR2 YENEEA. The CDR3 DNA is TGTGCCAGCAGCTTACGCAGGGCGTGCTACGAGCAGTACTTC. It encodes CASSLRRACYEQYF.

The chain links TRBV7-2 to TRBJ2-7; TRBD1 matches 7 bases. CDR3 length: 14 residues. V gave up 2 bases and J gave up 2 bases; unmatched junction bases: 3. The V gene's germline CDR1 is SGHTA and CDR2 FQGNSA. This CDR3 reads CASSLLTGAYEQYF. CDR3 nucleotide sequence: TGTGCCAGCAGCTTACTTACAGGGGCCTACGAGCAGTACTTC.

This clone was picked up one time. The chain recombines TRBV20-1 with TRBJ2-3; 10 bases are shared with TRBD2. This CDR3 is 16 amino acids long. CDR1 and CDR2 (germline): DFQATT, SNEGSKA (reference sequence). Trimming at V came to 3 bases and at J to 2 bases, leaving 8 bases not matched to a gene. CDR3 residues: CSASRASGGPTDTQYF. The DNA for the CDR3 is TGCAGTGCTAGTAGGGCTAGCGGGGGACCCACAGATACGCAGTATTTT.